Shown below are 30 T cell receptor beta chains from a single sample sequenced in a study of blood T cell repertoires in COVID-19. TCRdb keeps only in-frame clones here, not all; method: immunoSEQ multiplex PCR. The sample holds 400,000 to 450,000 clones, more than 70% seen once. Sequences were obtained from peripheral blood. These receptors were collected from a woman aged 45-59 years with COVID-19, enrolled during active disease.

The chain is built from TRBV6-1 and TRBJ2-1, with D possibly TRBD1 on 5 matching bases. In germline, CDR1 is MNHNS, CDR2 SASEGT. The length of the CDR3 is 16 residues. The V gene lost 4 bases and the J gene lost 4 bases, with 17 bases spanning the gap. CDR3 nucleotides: TGTGCCAGCAGTGCTCAGGGCTCCCACGCATACAATGAGCAGTTCTTC. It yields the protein CASSAQGSHAYNEQFF.

The chain's CDR3 is CASSLDLGRNTEAFF. For the CDR3, the DNA is TGCGCCAGCAGCCTCGATCTCGGGAGGAACACTGAAGCTTTCTTT. The chain uses TRBV5-1 and TRBJ1-1; unclear D gene. The CDR3 consists of 15 residues. V lost 4 bases and J 1 base, leaving 14 bases between the germline ends. Germline loops: CDR1 SGHRS, CDR2 YFSETQ.

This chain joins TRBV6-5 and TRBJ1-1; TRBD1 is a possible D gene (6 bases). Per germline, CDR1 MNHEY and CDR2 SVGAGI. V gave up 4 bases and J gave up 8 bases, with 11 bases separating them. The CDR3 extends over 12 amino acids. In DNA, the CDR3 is TGTGCCAGCAGTTCCGGGACACCCGAAGCTTTCTTT. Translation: CASSSGTPEAFF.

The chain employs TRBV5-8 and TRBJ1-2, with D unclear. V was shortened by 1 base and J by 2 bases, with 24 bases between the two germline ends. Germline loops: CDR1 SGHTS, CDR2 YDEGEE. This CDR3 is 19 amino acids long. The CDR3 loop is CASSLYGAPSSGENYGYTF. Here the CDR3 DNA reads TGTGCCAGCAGCTTGTATGGTGCACCTTCCTCGGGAGAAAACTATGGCTACACCTTC.

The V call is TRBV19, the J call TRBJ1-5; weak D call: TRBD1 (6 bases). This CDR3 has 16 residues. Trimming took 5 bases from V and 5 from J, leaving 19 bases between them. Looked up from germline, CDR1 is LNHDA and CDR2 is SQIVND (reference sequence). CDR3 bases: TGTGCCAGTAGTGGGGGGGCGGGGGGGCTAGATCAGCCCCAGCATTTT. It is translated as CASSGGAGGLDQPQHF.

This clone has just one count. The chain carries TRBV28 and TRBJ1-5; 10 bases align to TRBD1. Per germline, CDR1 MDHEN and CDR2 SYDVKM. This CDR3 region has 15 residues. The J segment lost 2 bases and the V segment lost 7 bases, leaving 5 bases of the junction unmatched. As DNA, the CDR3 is TGTGCCAGCACTCTCGGGACAGGGGGCAATCAGCCCCAGCATTTT. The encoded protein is CASTLGTGGNQPQHF.

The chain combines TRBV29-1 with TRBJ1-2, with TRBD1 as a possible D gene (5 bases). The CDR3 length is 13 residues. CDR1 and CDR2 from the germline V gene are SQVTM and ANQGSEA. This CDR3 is CTGLNTDTYGYTF. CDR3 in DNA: TGCACCGGCTTAAATACGGACACCTATGGCTACACCTTC.

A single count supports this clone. In DNA form, the CDR3 reads TGCGCCAGCAGCACTACCGGGACAGCGGGCAACACAGATACGCAGTATTTT. This gives the protein CASSTTGTAGNTDTQYF. J is TRBJ2-3 and V is TRBV5-1, with D perhaps matching TRBD1 (7 bases). V was pared by 4 bases and J by 2 bases, with 20 bases between. Per the germline V gene, CDR1 is SGHRS and CDR2 is YFSETQ. The CDR3 consists of 17 residues.

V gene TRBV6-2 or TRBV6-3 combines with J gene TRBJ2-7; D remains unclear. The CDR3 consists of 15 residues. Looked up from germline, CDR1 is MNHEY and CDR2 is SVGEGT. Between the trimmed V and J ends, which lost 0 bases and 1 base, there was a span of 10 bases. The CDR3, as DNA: TGTGCCAGCAGTTACTCGATGGGCCGATCCTACGAGCAGTACTTC. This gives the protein CASSYSMGRSYEQYF.

CDR3 protein: CASRGGVGPGSNQPQHF. CDR3 coding DNA: TGTGCCAGCAGGGGGGGGGTCGGACCCGGTAGCAATCAGCCCCAGCATTTT. The V and J genes are TRBV28 and TRBJ1-5; D is possibly TRBD1 (5 bases). The CDR3 length is 17 residues. The V end was cut by 6 bases, the J end by 0 bases, with 18 bases between. Germline V gene data show CDR1 as MDHEN and CDR2 as SYDVKM.

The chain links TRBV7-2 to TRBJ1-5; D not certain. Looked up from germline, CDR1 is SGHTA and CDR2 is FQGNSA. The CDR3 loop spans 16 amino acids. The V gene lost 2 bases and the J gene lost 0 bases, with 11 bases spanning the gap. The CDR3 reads CASSLRRVDSNQPQHF. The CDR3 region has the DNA TGTGCCAGCAGCTTAAGACGGGTTGATAGCAATCAGCCCCAGCATTTT.

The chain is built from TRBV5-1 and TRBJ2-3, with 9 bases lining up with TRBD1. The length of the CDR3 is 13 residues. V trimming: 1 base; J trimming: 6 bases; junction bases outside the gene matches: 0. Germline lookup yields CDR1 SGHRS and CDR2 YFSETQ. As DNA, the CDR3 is TGCGCCAGCAGCTTGACAGGGGGCGATACGCAGTATTTT. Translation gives CASSLTGGDTQYF. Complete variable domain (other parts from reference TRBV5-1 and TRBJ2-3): KAGVTQTPRYLIKTRGQQVTLSCSPISGHRSVSWYQQTPGQGLQFLFEYFSETQRNKGNFPGRFSGRQFSNSRSEMNVSTLELGDSALYLCASSLTGGDTQYFGPGTRLTVL.

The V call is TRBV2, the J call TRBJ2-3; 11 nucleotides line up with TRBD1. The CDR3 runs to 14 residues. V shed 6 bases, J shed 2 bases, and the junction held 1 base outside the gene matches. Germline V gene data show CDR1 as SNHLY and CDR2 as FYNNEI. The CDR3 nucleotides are TGTGCCAGCAGGGACAGGGGGCTCACAGATACGCAGTATTTT. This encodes CASRDRGLTDTQYF. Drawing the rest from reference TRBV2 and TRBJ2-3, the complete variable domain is EPEVTQTPSHQVTQMGQEVILRCVPISNHLYFYWYRQILGQKVEFLVSFYNNEISEKSEIFDDQFSVERPDGSNFTLKIRSTKLEDSAMYFCASRDRGLTDTQYFGPGTRLTVL.

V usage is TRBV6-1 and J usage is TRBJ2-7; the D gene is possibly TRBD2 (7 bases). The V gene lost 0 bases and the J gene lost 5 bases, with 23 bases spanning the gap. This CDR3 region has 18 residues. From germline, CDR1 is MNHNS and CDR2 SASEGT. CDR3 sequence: CASSEADIGGGASNEQYF. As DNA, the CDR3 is TGTGCCAGCAGTGAAGCTGATATCGGAGGGGGGGCAAGCAACGAGCAGTACTTC.

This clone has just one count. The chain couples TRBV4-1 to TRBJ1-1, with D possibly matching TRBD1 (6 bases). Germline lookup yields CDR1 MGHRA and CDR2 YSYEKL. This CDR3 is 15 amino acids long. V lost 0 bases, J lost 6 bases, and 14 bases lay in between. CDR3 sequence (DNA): TGCGCCAGCAGCCAAGATCAGGGGAGATGGGCTGAAGCTTTCTTT. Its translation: CASSQDQGRWAEAFF.

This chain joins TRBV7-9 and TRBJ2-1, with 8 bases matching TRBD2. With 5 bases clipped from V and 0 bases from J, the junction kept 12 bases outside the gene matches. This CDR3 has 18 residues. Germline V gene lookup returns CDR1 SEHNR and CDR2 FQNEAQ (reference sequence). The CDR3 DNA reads TGTGCCAGCAGCACACCTCTAGCGGGCGTCAGCTCCTACAATGAGCAGTTCTTC. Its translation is CASSTPLAGVSSYNEQFF.

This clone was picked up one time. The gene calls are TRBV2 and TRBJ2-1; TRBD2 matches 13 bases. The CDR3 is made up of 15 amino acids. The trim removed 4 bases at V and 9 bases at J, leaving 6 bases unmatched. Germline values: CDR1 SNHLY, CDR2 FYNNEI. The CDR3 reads CASSGGTSGEGEQFF. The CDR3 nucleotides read TGTGCCAGCAGTGGCGGGACTAGCGGGGAGGGTGAGCAGTTCTTC.

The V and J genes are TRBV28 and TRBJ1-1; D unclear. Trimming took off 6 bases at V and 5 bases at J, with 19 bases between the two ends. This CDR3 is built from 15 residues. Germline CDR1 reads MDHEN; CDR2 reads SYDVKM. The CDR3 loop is CASRLGGTGGTEAFF. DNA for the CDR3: TGTGCCAGCAGGCTCGGAGGAACCGGCGGTACTGAAGCTTTCTTT.

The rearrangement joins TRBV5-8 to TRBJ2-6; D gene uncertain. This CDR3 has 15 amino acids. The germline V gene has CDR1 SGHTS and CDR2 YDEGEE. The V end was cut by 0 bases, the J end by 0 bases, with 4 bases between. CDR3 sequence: CASSLGSSGANVLTF. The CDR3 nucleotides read TGTGCCAGCAGCTTGGGCAGCTCTGGGGCCAACGTCCTGACTTTC.

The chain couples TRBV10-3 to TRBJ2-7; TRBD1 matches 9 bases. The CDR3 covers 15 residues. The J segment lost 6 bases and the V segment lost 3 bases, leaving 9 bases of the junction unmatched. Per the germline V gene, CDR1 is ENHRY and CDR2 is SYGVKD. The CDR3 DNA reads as TGTGCCATCAGTGATCCCGGGACAGGGACACGCGAGCAGTACTTC. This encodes CAISDPGTGTREQYF.

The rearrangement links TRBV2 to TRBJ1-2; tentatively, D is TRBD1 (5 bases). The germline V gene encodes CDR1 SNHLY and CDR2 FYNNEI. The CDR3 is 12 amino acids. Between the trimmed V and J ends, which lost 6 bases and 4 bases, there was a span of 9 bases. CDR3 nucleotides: TGTGCCAGCAGCGTCGACAGCTATGGCTACACCTTC. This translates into CASSVDSYGYTF.

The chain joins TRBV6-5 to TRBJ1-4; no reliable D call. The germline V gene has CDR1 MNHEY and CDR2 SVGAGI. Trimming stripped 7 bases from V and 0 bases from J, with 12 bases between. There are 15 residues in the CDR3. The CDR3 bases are TGTGCCAGCACCATCGACTGGGCAACTAATGAAAAACTGTTTTTT. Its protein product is CASTIDWATNEKLFF.

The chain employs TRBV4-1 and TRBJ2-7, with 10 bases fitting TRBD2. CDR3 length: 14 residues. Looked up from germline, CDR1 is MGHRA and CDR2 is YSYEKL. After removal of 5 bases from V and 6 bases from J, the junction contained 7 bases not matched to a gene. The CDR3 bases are TGCGCCAGCAGCTCCTCCGGGACTAGCGCCGAGCAGTACTTC. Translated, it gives CASSSSGTSAEQYF.

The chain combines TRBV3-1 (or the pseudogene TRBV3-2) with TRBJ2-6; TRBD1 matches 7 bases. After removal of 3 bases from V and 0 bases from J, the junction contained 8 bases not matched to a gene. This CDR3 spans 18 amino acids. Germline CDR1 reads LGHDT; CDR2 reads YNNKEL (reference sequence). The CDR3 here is CASSHATGRYSGANVLTF. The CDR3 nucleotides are TGTGCCAGCAGCCACGCGACAGGGCGTTACTCTGGGGCCAACGTCCTGACTTTC.

CDR3 loop: CASTQGFNQPQHF. DNA for the CDR3: TGTGCCAGCACTCAGGGGTTCAATCAGCCCCAGCATTTT. The V call is TRBV6-5, the J call TRBJ1-5; tentative D call: TRBD1 (6 bases). V was shortened by 7 bases and J by 3 bases, with 10 bases between the two germline ends. Germline CDR1 is MNHEY and CDR2 is SVGAGI. The CDR3 is 13 amino acids.

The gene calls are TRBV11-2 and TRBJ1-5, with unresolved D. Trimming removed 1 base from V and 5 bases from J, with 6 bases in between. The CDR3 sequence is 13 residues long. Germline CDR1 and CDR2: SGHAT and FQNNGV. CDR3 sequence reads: CASSLGGHQPQHF. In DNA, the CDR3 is TGTGCCAGCAGCTTAGGTGGCCATCAGCCCCAGCATTTT.

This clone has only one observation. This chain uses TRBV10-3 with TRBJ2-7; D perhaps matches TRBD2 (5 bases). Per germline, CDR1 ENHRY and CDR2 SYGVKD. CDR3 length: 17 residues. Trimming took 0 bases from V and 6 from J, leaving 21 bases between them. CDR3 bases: TGTGCCATCAGTGAGTCGATGTTGAGACGGAGGCCTGGCGAGCAGTACTTC. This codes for CAISESMLRRRPGEQYF.

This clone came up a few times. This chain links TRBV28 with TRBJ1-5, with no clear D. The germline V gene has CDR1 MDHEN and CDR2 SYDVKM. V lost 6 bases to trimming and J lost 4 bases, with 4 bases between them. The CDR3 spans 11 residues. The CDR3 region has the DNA TGTGCCAGCAGCCATAATCAGCCCCAGCATTTT. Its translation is CASSHNQPQHF.

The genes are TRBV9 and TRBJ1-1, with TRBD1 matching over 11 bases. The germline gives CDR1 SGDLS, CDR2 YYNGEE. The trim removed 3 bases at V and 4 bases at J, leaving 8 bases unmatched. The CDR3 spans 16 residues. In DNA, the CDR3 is TGTGCCAGCAGCGCTGGACAGGGGGCAGGCCGCACTGAAGCTTTCTTT. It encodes CASSAGQGAGRTEAFF. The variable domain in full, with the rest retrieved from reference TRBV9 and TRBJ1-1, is DSGVTQTPKHLITATGQRVTLRCSPRSGDLSVYWYQQSLDQGLQFLIQYYNGEERAKGNILERFSAQQFPDLHSELNLSSLELGDSALYFCASSAGQGAGRTEAFFGQGTRLTVV.

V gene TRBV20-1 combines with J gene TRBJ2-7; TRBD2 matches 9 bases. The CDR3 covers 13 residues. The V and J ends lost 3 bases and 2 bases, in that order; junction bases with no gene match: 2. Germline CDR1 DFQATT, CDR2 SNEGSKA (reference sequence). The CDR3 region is CSASKRGAYEQYF. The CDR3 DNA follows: TGCAGTGCTAGTAAGCGGGGGGCCTACGAGCAGTACTTC.